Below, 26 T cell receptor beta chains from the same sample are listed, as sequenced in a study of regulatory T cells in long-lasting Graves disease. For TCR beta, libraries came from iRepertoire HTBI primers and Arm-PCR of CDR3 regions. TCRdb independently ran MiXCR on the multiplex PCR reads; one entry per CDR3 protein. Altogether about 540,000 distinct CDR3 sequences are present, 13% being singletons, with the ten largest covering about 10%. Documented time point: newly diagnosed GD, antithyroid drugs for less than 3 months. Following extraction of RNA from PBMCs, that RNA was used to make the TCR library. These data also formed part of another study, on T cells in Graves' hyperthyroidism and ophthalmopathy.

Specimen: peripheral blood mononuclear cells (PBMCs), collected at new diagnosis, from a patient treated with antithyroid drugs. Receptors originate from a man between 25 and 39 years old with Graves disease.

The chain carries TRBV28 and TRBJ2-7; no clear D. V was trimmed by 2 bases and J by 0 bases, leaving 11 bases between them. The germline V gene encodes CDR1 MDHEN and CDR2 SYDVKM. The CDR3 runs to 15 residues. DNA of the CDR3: TGTGCCAGCAGTTTACTAGGGAAGCCCTCCTACGAGCAGTACTTC. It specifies CASSLLGKPSYEQYF. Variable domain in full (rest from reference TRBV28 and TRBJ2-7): DVKVTQSSRYLVKRTGEKVFLECVQDMDHENMFWYRQDPGLGLRLIYFSYDVKMKEKGDIPEGYSVSREKKERFSLILESASTNQTSMYLCASSLLGKPSYEQYFGPGTRLTVT.

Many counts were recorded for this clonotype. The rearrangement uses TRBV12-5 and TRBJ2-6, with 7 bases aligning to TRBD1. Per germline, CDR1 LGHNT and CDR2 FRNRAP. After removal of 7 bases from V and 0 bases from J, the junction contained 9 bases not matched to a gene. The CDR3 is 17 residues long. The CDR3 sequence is CASAGDSFSSGANVLTF. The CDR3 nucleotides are TGTGCTAGTGCCGGGGACAGTTTTAGCTCTGGGGCCAACGTCCTGACTTTC.

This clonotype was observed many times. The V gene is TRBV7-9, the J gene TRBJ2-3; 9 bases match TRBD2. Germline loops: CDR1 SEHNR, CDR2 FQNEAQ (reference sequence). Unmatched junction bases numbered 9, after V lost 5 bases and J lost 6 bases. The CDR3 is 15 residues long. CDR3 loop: CASSQGSGRGDTQYF. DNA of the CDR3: TGTGCCAGCAGCCAGGGTAGCGGGAGAGGGGATACGCAGTATTTT.

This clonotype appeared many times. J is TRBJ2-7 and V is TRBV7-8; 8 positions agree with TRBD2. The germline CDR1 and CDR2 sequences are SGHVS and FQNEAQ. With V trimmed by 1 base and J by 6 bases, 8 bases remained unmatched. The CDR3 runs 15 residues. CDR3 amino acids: CASSLGPGLASEQYF. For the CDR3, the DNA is TGTGCCAGCAGCTTAGGTCCCGGACTAGCTTCCGAGCAGTACTTC.

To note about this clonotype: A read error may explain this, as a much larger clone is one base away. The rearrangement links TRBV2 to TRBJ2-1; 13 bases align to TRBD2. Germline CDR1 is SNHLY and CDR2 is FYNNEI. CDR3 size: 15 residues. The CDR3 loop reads CASSRTSGRANEQLF. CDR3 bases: TGTGCCAGCAGCCGAACTAGCGGGAGGGCCAATGAGCAGCTCTTC. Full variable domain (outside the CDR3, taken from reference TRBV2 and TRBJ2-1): EPEVTQTPSHQVTQMGQEVILRCVPISNHLYFYWYRQILGQKVEFLVSFYNNEISEKSEIFDDQFSVERPDGSNFTLKIRSTKLEDSAMYFCASSRTSGRANEQLFGPGTRLTVL.

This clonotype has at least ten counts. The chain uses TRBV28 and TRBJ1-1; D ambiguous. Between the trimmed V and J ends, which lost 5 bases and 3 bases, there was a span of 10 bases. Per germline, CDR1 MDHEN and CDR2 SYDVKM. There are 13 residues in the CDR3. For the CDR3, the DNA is TGTGCCAGCAGTCCCCTACGAGACACTGAAGCTTTCTTT. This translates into CASSPLRDTEAFF.

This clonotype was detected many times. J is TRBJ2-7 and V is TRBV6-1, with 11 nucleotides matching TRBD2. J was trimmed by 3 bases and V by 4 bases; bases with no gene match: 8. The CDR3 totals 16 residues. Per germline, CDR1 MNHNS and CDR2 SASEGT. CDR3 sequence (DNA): TGTGCCAGCAGTGCCCGGCTAGCGGGGGGACGCTACGAGCAGTACTTC. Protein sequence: CASSARLAGGRYEQYF.

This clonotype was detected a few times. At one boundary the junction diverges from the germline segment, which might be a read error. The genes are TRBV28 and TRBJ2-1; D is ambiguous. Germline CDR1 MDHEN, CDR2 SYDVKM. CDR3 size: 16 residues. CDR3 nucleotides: TGTGCCAGCAGTTTCACCCTAGGTGACTCCTGCAATGAGCAGTTCTTC. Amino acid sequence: CASSFTLGDSCNEQFF.

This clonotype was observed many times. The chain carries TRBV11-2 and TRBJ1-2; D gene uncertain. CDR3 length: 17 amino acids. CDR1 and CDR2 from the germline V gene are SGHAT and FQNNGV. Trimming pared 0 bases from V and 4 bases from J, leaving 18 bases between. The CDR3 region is CASSLDFVNSQFYGYTF. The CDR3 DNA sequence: TGTGCCAGCAGCTTAGATTTCGTAAACAGCCAGTTCTATGGCTACACCTTC.

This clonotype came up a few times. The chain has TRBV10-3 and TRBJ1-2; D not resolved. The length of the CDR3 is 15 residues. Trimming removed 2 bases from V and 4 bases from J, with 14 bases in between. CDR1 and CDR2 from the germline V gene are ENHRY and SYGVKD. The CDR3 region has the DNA TGTGCCATCAGTGAGGGCCCGCTATCGTCCTATGGCTACACCTTC. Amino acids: CAISEGPLSSYGYTF.

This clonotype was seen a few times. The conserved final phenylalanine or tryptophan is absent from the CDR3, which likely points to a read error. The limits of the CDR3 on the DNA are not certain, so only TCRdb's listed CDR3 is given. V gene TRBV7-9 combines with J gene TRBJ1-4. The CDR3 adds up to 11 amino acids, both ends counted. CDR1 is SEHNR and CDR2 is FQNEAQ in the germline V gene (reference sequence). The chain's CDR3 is CASSFPGPLSY.

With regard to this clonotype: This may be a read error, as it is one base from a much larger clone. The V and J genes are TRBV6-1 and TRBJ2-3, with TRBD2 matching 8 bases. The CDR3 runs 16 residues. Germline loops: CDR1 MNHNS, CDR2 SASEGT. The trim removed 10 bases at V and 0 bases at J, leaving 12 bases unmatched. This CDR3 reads CATLLGGGSSTDTQYF. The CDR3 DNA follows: TGTGCCACCCTGCTCGGCGGGGGGTCTAGCACAGATACGCAGTATTTT.

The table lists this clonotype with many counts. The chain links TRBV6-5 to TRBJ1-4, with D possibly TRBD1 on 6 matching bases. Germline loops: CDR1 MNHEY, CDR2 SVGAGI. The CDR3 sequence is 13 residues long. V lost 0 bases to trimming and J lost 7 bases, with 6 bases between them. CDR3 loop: CASSYSDSEKLFF. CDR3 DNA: TGTGCCAGCAGTTACTCGGACAGTGAAAAACTGTTTTTT.

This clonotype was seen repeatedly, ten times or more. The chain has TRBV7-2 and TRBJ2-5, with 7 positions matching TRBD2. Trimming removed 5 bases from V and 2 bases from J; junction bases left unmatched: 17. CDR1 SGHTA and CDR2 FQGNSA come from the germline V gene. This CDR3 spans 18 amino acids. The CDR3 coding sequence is TGTGCCAGCAGCCAAAAATTCGGTTCGGCTAGCGGACAAGAGACCCAGTACTTC. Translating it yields CASSQKFGSASGQETQYF.

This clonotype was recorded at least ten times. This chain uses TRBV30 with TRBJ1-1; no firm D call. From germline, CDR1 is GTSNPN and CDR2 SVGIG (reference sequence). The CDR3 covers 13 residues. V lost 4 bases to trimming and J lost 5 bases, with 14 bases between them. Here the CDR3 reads CAWNLAGGTEAFF. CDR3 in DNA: TGTGCCTGGAACTTGGCGGGAGGAACTGAAGCTTTCTTT.

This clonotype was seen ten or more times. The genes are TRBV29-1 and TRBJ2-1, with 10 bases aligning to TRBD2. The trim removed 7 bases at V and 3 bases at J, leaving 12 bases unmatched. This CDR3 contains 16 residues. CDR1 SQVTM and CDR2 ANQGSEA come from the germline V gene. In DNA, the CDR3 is TGCAGCGCCGGCGGTGGGAGCGGGAGGGACTACAATGAGCAGTTCTTC. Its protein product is CSAGGGSGRDYNEQFF.

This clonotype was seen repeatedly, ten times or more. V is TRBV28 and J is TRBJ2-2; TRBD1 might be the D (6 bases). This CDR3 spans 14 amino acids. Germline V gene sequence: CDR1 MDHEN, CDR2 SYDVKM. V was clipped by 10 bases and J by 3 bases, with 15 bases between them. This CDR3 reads CATLPQGYTGELFF. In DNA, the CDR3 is TGTGCCACCTTACCTCAGGGGTACACCGGGGAGCTGTTTTTT.

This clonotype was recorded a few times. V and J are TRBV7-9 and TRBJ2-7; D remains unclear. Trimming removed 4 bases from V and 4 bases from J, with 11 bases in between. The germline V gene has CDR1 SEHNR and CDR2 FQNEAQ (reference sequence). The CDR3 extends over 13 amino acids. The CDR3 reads CASSSEKLYEQYF. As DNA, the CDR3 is TGTGCCAGCAGCTCCGAAAAACTTTACGAGCAGTACTTC.

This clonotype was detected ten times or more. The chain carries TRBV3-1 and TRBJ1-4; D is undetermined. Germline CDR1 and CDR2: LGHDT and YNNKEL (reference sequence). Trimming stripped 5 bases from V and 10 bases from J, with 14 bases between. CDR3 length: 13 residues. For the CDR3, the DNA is TGTGCCAGCAGCGGCGGGATTCGTGGAAAACTGTTTTTT. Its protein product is CASSGGIRGKLFF.

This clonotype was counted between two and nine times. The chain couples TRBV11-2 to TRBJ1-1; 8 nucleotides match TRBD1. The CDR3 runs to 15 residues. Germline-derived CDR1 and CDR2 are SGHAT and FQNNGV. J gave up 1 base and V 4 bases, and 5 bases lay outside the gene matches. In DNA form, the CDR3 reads TGTGCCAGCAGCTCAACAGGGGGAAGGAACACTGAAGCTTTCTTT. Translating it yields CASSSTGGRNTEAFF. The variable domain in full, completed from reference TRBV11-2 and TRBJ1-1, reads EAGVAQSPRYKIIEKRQSVAFWCNPISGHATLYWYQQILGQGPKLLIQFQNNGVVDDSQLPKDRFSAERLKGVDSTLKIQPAKLEDSAVYLCASSSTGGRNTEAFFGQGTRLTVV.

CDR3 sequence: CASSYSVDGDYGYTF. In nucleotides, the CDR3 is TGTGCCAGCAGTTACTCGGTGGACGGCGACTATGGCTACACCTTC. The genes are TRBV6-5 and TRBJ1-2; no clear D gene. The germline V and J ends were trimmed by 0 bases and 3 bases, with 11 bases remaining between them. CDR1 is MNHEY and CDR2 is SVGAGI in the germline V gene. The CDR3 spans 15 residues.

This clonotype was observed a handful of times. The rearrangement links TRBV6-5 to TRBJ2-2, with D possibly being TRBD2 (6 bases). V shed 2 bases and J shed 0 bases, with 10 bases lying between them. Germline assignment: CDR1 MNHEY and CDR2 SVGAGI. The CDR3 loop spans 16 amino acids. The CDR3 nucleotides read TGTGCCAGCAGTTACGGTTGGGGGGCGAACACCGGGGAGCTGTTTTTT. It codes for CASSYGWGANTGELFF.

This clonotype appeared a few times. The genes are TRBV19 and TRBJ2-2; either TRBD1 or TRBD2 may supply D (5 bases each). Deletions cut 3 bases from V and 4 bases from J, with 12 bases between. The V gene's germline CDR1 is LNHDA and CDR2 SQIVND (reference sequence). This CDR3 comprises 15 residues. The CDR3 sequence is CASSIGGLGTGELFF. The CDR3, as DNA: TGTGCCAGTAGTATTGGGGGTTTGGGCACCGGGGAGCTGTTTTTT. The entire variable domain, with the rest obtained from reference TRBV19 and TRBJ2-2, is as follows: DGGITQSPKYLFRKEGQNVTLSCEQNLNHDAMYWYRQDPGQGLRLIYYSQIVNDFQKGDIAEGYSVSREKKESFPLTVTSAQKNPTAFYLCASSIGGLGTGELFFGEGSRLTVL.

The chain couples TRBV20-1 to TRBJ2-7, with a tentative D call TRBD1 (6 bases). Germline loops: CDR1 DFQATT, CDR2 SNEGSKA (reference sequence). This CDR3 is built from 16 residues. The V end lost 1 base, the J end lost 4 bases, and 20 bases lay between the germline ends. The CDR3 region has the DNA TGCAGTGCTAGAGCTAACACCGGGACAATCGCATACGAGCAGTACTTC. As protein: CSARANTGTIAYEQYF.

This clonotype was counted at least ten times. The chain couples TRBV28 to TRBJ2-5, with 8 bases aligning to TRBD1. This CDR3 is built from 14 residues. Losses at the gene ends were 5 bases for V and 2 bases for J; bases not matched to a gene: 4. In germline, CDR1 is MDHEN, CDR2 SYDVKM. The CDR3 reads CASSQGQAQETQYF. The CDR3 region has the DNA TGTGCCAGCAGTCAGGGACAGGCACAAGAGACCCAGTACTTC. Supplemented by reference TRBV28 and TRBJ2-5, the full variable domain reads DVKVTQSSRYLVKRTGEKVFLECVQDMDHENMFWYRQDPGLGLRLIYFSYDVKMKEKGDIPEGYSVSREKKERFSLILESASTNQTSMYLCASSQGQAQETQYFGPGTRLLVL.

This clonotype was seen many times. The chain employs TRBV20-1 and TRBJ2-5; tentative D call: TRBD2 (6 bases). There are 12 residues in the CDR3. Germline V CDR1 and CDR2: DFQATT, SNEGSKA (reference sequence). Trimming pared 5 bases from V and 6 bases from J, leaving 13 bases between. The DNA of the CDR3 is TGCAGTGCTCTGGAGGGCCAGAAGACCCAGTACTTC. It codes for CSALEGQKTQYF.